Given below is one TCR beta chain in context. Its cognate antigen is unknown. The CDR3 carries no conserved terminal phenylalanine or tryptophan, so it likely arises from a read error. The data originate from a study of tumor and adjacent non-tumor tissue in lung cancer. No cell sorting was done before RNA was extracted from the tissue. A modified ARM-PCR protocol with three rounds of nested PCR amplified TCRbeta. TCRdb called the multiplex PCR reads again in MiXCR, with one record for every CDR3 protein. Among under 150,000 distinct CDR3 sequences listed, around three fifths were seen once. Looked up from germline, CDR1 is SGHTA and CDR2 is FQGNSA. Trimming removed 5 bases from V and 2 bases from J, with 12 bases in between. The CDR3 has 14 amino acids. Study-wide points: Compared with tumor, normal lung showed significantly lower TCR diversity.

Sequenced: lung tumor tissue. The genes are TRBV7-2 and TRBJ1-2; no clear D. This clonotype was obtained from a man aged 25 to 40 with non-small cell lung cancer. Here the CDR3 reads CASSLQFGNYGYTL. Written as DNA, the CDR3 is TGTGCCAGCAGCCTCCAATTTGGGAACTATGGCTACACCTTA.